These 23 T cell receptor beta chains were all obtained from the same sample, sequenced in a study of blood T cells in healthy people across ages. Sample-barcoded 5' priming and a J-beta primer mix drove a second PCR of roughly 6 to 12 cycles. TCRdb processed the 5' RACE reads anew with MiXCR; each CDR3 protein has one entry. The sample has 1.8 million or so distinct CDR3 sequences; about 39% are singletons. Sequencing was done on a sample of blood. All receptors come from a human donor in good health.

This clonotype came up a few times. V and J are TRBV6-2 or TRBV6-3 and TRBJ2-4; 9 nucleotides align to TRBD1. Trimming took 3 bases from V and 13 from J; bases not matched to a gene: 13. Germline V CDR1 and CDR2: MNHEY, SVGEGT. CDR3 size: 15 residues. CDR3 bases: TGTGCCAGCAGTTATTCCGGGACAGGGTCGGTTGAGCAGTACTTC. Protein sequence: CASSYSGTGSVEQYF.

V usage is TRBV12-3 or TRBV12-4 and J usage is TRBJ1-1; D is unclear. V gave up 7 bases and J gave up 0 bases, with 12 bases separating them. The CDR3 is made up of 14 amino acids. In DNA form, the CDR3 reads TGTGCCAGCAAATGGCGGGGTATGAACACTGAAGCTTTCTTT. Translation gives CASKWRGMNTEAFF.

The V and J genes are TRBV4-2 and TRBJ2-5; D is unresolved. V dropped 0 bases and J dropped 4 bases, with 12 bases sitting between them. Germline CDR1 and CDR2: LGHNA and YNFKEQ. The CDR3 is made up of 15 amino acids. This chain's CDR3 is CASSQDEEMGETQYF. Written as DNA, the CDR3 is TGTGCCAGCAGCCAAGATGAGGAGATGGGAGAGACCCAGTACTTC.

V gene TRBV6-6 combines with J gene TRBJ2-5; 10 nucleotides align to TRBD1. The J segment lost 5 bases and the V segment lost 5 bases, leaving 5 bases of the junction unmatched. This CDR3 comprises 14 residues. Per germline, CDR1 MNHNY and CDR2 SVGAGI (reference sequence). This chain's CDR3 is CASSRQGAWETQYF. As DNA, the CDR3 is TGTGCCAGCAGTCGACAGGGGGCTTGGGAGACCCAGTACTTC.

This clonotype has more than one count but fewer than ten. V is TRBV11-3 and J is TRBJ2-1; D uncertain. The CDR3 loop spans 14 amino acids. The V end was cut by 0 bases, the J end by 8 bases, with 11 bases between. CDR1 is SGHNT, CDR2 YENEEA, per germline. CDR3 DNA sequence: TGTGCCAGCAGCTTAGACAGGATAGACGATGAGCAGTTCTTC. Protein product: CASSLDRIDDEQFF.

The V and J genes are TRBV20-1 and TRBJ1-2; tentatively, D is TRBD1 (5 bases). Trimming stripped 0 bases from V and 7 bases from J, with 15 bases between. The CDR3 has 14 residues. The germline CDR1 and CDR2 sequences are DFQATT and SNEGSKA (reference sequence). The CDR3 loop is CSARDTGLKVGYTF. The CDR3 region has the DNA TGCAGTGCTAGAGATACGGGACTAAAGGTTGGCTACACCTTC.

This CDR3 is CASSQGVAGNQETQYF. The CDR3 DNA follows: TGTGCCAGCAGCCAGGGGGTAGCGGGTAACCAAGAGACCCAGTACTTC. This rearrangement joins TRBV4-2 to TRBJ2-5; 7 nucleotides agree with TRBD2. This CDR3 is 16 amino acids long. Unmatched junction bases numbered 7, after V lost 3 bases and J lost 0 bases. Germline CDR1 is LGHNA and CDR2 is YNFKEQ.

Notes on this clonotype: One junction end disagrees with the germline gene, perhaps due to a read error. The V and J genes are TRBV15 and TRBJ1-5, with a tentative D call TRBD1 (5 bases). CDR3 length: 14 amino acids. Germline CDR1 and CDR2: LNHNV and YYDKDF (reference sequence). The CDR3 loop is CATTDRSSNQPRHF. The CDR3 region has the DNA TGTGCCACCACTGACAGATCGAGCAATCAGCCCCGGCATTTT.

The chain combines TRBV29-1 with TRBJ2-1; no definite D call. This CDR3 has 11 amino acids. Looked up from germline, CDR1 is SQVTM and CDR2 is ANQGSEA. The ends were cut back, 3 bases at V and 7 bases at J, with 7 bases in the middle. The DNA of the CDR3 is TGCAGCGTTGAGGTACAGAATGAGCAGTTCTTC. Translating it yields CSVEVQNEQFF.

The J gene is TRBJ2-1, the V gene TRBV28; TRBD2 aligns across 8 bases. The junction had 14 bases not matched to a gene; V was cut back by 1 base and J by 0 bases. The germline V gene encodes CDR1 MDHEN and CDR2 SYDVKM. This CDR3 is built from 20 residues. CDR3 sequence reads: CASSLLGRGGRPHSYNEQFF. The CDR3 DNA sequence: TGTGCCAGCAGTTTATTGGGGCGCGGGGGGCGACCGCACTCCTACAATGAGCAGTTCTTC.

The chain recombines TRBV20-1 with TRBJ2-2; possible D gene TRBD1, 6 bases. Trimming removed 0 bases from V and 3 bases from J, with 11 bases in between. CDR3 length: 15 residues. CDR1 DFQATT and CDR2 SNEGSKA come from the germline V gene (reference sequence). CDR3 sequence reads: CSARDRDTDTGELFF. CDR3 nucleotide sequence: TGCAGTGCTAGAGACAGGGACACAGACACCGGGGAGCTGTTTTTT.

This clonotype was seen only a few times. The chain joins TRBV6-5 to TRBJ2-6; D might be TRBD2 (5 bases). The V and J ends lost 2 bases and 0 bases respectively, with 17 bases between them. The CDR3 loop spans 19 amino acids. CDR1 is MNHEY and CDR2 is SVGAGI in the germline V gene. This CDR3 reads CASSYRPPLEGSGANVLTF. The CDR3 DNA sequence: TGTGCCAGCAGTTACAGGCCCCCCTTAGAGGGCTCTGGGGCCAACGTCCTGACTTTC.

The chain is built from TRBV18 and TRBJ2-3; unclear D gene. Germline V gene sequence: CDR1 KGHSH, CDR2 LQKENI. The CDR3 covers 15 residues. V dropped 3 bases and J dropped 6 bases, with 16 bases sitting between them. The CDR3 loop reads CASSPMVSTVDTQYF. The CDR3 bases are TGTGCCAGCTCACCGATGGTCTCCACGGTGGATACGCAGTATTTT. The full variable domain, its missing parts supplied by reference TRBV18 and TRBJ2-3, is NAGVMQNPRHLVRRRGQEARLRCSPMKGHSHVYWYRQLPEEGLKFMVYLQKENIIDESGMPKERFSAEFPKEGPSILRIQQVVRGDSAAYFCASSPMVSTVDTQYFGPGTRLTVL.

As to this clonotype: This sequence may be a read error, since a much larger clone differs from it by one base. The CDR3 nucleotides read TGTGCCAGCAGTCCGCCGGGGGAAGAGCAGTACTTC. Encoded protein: CASSPPGEEQYF. The V gene is TRBV27, the J gene TRBJ2-7, with D perhaps matching TRBD2 (6 bases). Germline-derived CDR1 and CDR2 are MNHEY and SMNVEV (reference sequence). The CDR3 length is 12 residues. The ends were cut back, 5 bases at V and 7 bases at J, with 12 bases in the middle.

The chain is built from TRBV28 and TRBJ2-1; possibly TRBD1 for D (5 bases). In germline, CDR1 is MDHEN, CDR2 SYDVKM. The germline V and J ends were trimmed by 5 bases and 6 bases, with 20 bases remaining between them. The CDR3 has 16 residues. The CDR3 region has the DNA TGTGCCAGCAGTCCCTTCCAGGGTGAGCCGTCCAATGAGCAGTTCTTC. Its protein is CASSPFQGEPSNEQFF.

The chain recombines TRBV12-3 or TRBV12-4 with TRBJ1-1, with TRBD1 matching over 7 bases. The CDR3 runs to 15 residues. The V and J ends lost 6 bases and 0 bases, in that order; junction bases with no gene match: 7. CDR3 sequence reads: CASRPPGQMNTEAFF. The CDR3 DNA reads TGTGCCAGCAGGCCTCCGGGACAGATGAACACTGAAGCTTTCTTT.

Only a few counts were recorded for this clonotype. V is TRBV6-6 and J is TRBJ1-2; perhaps TRBD1 as D (6 bases). Looked up from germline, CDR1 is MNHNY and CDR2 is SVGAGI (reference sequence). The CDR3 is made up of 15 amino acids. The V and J ends lost 6 bases and 1 base respectively, with 15 bases between them. The CDR3 sequence: CASSSDRILNYGYTF. The CDR3 DNA follows: TGTGCCAGCAGCTCCGACAGGATACTTAACTATGGCTACACCTTC.

The rearrangement uses TRBV15 and TRBJ1-5; tentatively, D is TRBD1 (5 bases). The CDR3 consists of 15 residues. The germline V and J ends were trimmed by 2 bases and 2 bases, with 10 bases remaining between them. The germline V gene encodes CDR1 LNHNV and CDR2 YYDKDF (reference sequence). DNA of the CDR3: TGTGCCACCAGCAGACCAGGGCATGGCAATCAGCCCCAGCATTTT. The encoded protein is CATSRPGHGNQPQHF.

The V gene is TRBV24-1, the J gene TRBJ2-2, with D hard to call. The CDR3 loop spans 16 amino acids. Between the trimmed V and J ends, which lost 9 bases and 3 bases, there was a span of 19 bases. The germline gives CDR1 KGHDR, CDR2 SFDVKD. The chain's CDR3 is CATANPGRDYTGELFF. In DNA form, the CDR3 reads TGTGCCACCGCGAATCCGGGCCGAGATTACACCGGGGAGCTGTTTTTT.

Comment on this clonotype: A junction end diverges from the germline sequence, so it may reflect a read error. The genes are TRBV12-3 or TRBV12-4 and TRBJ1-5, with D maybe TRBD1 (6 bases). There are 13 residues in the CDR3. The CDR3 bases are TGTGCCAGCACTTTAGGGGGGCATCAGCCCCAGCATTTT. Protein: CASTLGGHQPQHF.

The count of this clonotype is one. The rearrangement links TRBV12-3 or TRBV12-4 to TRBJ2-1; D possibly uses TRBD1 or TRBD2 (6 bases each). The CDR3 is 14 residues long. Trimming took off 3 bases at V and 8 bases at J, with 14 bases between the two ends. The CDR3 bases are TGTGCCAGCAGTTTCTTGGGGGGCGGGGATGAGCAGTTCTTC. Its translation is CASSFLGGGDEQFF.

On this clonotype: The conserved phenylalanine or tryptophan normally closing the CDR3 is absent here, so this likely arose from a read error. The chain combines TRBV10-3 with TRBJ1-2, with D possibly TRBD1 on 6 matching bases. Germline V CDR1 and CDR2: ENHRY, SYGVKD. V lost 3 bases and J lost 11, with 16 bases in between. The CDR3 covers 13 residues. CDR3 residues: CAISDPQGPVYTL. CDR3 coding DNA: TGTGCCATCAGTGACCCACAGGGACCAGTGTACACCCTC.

The chain employs TRBV5-1 and TRBJ1-2; D is unclear. This CDR3 has 14 residues. In germline, CDR1 is SGHRS, CDR2 YFSETQ. V was shortened by 7 bases and J by 7 bases, with 20 bases between the two germline ends. In DNA form, the CDR3 reads TGCGCCAGCGGGTACGAGGGAGGAGGCGGTGGCTACACCTTC. This encodes CASGYEGGGGGYTF.